The rows below give T cell receptor beta chains drawn from one sample of a study of cytomegalovirus exposure and HLA in healthy donors. This table comes from immunoSEQ multiplex PCR, and its TCRdb copy is limited to in-frame clones, with some not included. Of 150,000 to 200,000 clones in the sample, about 86% were seen once. The sample consisted of PBMCs. Receptors originate from a woman aged 25 to 39 in good health and CMV-seronegative. CDR3s leave out the opening cysteine and the closing phenylalanine or tryptophan.

V	CDR3
TRBV30	AWSLSGAFYEKLF
TRBV28	ASSLYSTSGRNNEQF
TRBV9	ASSNRVTKGSGANVLT
TRBV29-1	SVESSSYNEQF
TRBV29-1	SVEDQQGRPETQY
TRBV4-1	ASSQAVPGQGNYGYT
TRBV6-5	ASSYAGTGNYGYT
TRBV2	ASRVDRGRADTQY
TRBV15	ATSRPGTSFYEQY
TRBV4-3	ASSQRQKTSGVSYNEQF
TRBV12-5	ASVQGAFYEQY
TRBV7-9	ASTLGGGASEQY
TRBV2	ASRRQGVHTEAF
TRBV19	ASSITVHSNQPQH
TRBV5-1	ASSLDQDGYT
TRBV7-2	ASSDSRGANEKLF
TRBV6-6	ASSSQGAKNIQY